This T cell receptor beta chain was recorded in a study of T cells in Graves' hyperthyroidism and ophthalmopathy. The overall study: Peripheral blood samples were taken at initial diagnosis, prior to any treatment. Findings and caveats of the study: In validation, the model predicted ophthalmopathy. These predictions came a median about 6.8 months before onset. Most thyroid clonotypes that were expanded above 0.001 also turned up in blood.

Regions amplified from RNA transcripts were the TCR beta CDR3 regions. Primed by the HTBI set, a first-round RT-PCR was run on the TCR CDR3. TCRdb ran MiXCR on the multiplex PCR reads and lists one entry per CDR3 protein. The sample comprises about 500,000 distinct CDR3 sequences, 14% of which are singletons, and less than 20% rests with the top ten. Germline-derived CDR1 and CDR2 are SGHTA and FQGTGA. The CDR3 sequence is 12 residues long. V lost 6 bases, J lost 7 bases, and 9 bases lay in between. Each diagnosis drew on symptoms, thyroxine, TRAb, thyroid ultrasound and orbital computed tomography findings. This clonotype was counted only a few times. Its antigen is undetermined.

The V call is TRBV7-3, the J call TRBJ2-2, with D unclear. Source material: blood. The origin of this receptor is a woman aged 18-29 years with Graves' hyperthyroidism. The CDR3 coding sequence is TGTGCCAGCAGGAACCCTGGCGGGGAGCTGTTTTTT. It translates to CASRNPGGELFF.